Below are 25 T cell receptor beta chains sequenced from a single sample in a study of post-analysis software for immune sequencing data. Study findings and constraints: Four to six TRBV segments, including TRBV5-6, TRBV5-1 and TRBV20-1, were more frequent in patients than controls.

Tagging with unique molecular identifiers was a feature of the TCR beta cDNA libraries. MiXCR was run by TCRdb on the PCR reads, yielding one entry per CDR3 protein. The sample shows under 900,000 distinct CDR3 sequences, approximately 53% of them seen only once. These receptors have no known antigen. The sample was blood. The receptors stem from a girl under 18 with multiple sclerosis.

This chain uses TRBV20-1 with TRBJ2-7, with 9 positions matching TRBD1. The V gene end was trimmed by 6 bases and the J gene end by 4 bases; junction bases not matched to a gene: 16. CDR1 and CDR2 (germline): DFQATT, SNEGSKA (reference sequence). The CDR3 is 16 residues long. The CDR3 bases are TGCAGTGCCCCCGACCGGGGACAGGGAAAGGGGTACGAGCAGTACTTC. As protein: CSAPDRGQGKGYEQYF.

This clonotype was detected only a few times. This rearrangement joins TRBV20-1 to TRBJ1-2; D call uncertain. This CDR3 comprises 13 residues. The germline CDR1 and CDR2 sequences are DFQATT and SNEGSKA (reference sequence). The V end was cut by 1 base, the J end by 2 bases, with 8 bases between. The CDR3 region has the DNA TGCAGTGCTAGAGTAGGAAACAACTATGGCTACACCTTC. Its protein product is CSARVGNNYGYTF.

The chain recombines TRBV12-3 or TRBV12-4 with TRBJ1-1; D possibly corresponds to TRBD1 (5 bases). The CDR3 totals 14 residues. V shed 5 bases and J shed 7 bases, with 17 bases lying between them. The CDR3 DNA is TGTGCCAGCAGTCTCCGGTCCAGGGCCGATGAAGCTTTCTTT. Amino acid sequence: CASSLRSRADEAFF.

This clonotype was found a few times. The chain employs TRBV5-5 and TRBJ2-7; 11 bases match TRBD2. Germline V gene lookup returns CDR1 SGHKS and CDR2 YYEKEE (reference sequence). This CDR3 is built from 14 residues. The V gene end was trimmed by 4 bases and the J gene end by 4 bases; junction bases not matched to a gene: 4. CDR3 bases: TGTGCCAGCAGCCCTAGCGGGGGGCGGTACGAGCAGTACTTC. It codes for CASSPSGGRYEQYF.

Only a few counts were recorded for this clonotype. The chain recombines TRBV14 with TRBJ2-3; D call uncertain. Trimming removed 2 bases from V and 5 bases from J, with 5 bases in between. The CDR3 contains 12 residues. Germline V CDR1 and CDR2: SGHDN, FVKESK. The CDR3 coding sequence is TGTGCCAGCAGCCAATCAATAGATACGCAGTATTTT. Translated: CASSQSIDTQYF.

The rearrangement joins TRBV10-3 to TRBJ1-6; tentatively, D is TRBD1 (6 bases). Between the trimmed V and J ends, which lost 11 bases and 0 bases, there was a span of 14 bases. The V gene's germline CDR1 is ENHRY and CDR2 SYGVKD. The CDR3 is 15 amino acids. The CDR3 spells CASGADSSYNSPLHF. The CDR3 region has the DNA TGTGCCTCAGGGGCAGATAGCTCCTATAATTCACCCCTCCACTTT.

A single count supports this clonotype. This chain links TRBV5-1 with TRBJ2-3; D call uncertain. V dropped 0 bases and J dropped 4 bases, with 9 bases sitting between them. This CDR3 contains 14 residues. CDR1 is SGHRS, CDR2 YFSETQ, per germline. The CDR3 nucleotides are TGCGCCAGCAGCTTGGGGGAATCTGCAGATACGCAGTATTTT. It translates to CASSLGESADTQYF.

In this sample, this clonotype turned up many times. The chain carries TRBV7-9 and TRBJ1-2; D ambiguous. Germline loops: CDR1 SEHNR, CDR2 FQNEAQ (reference sequence). The CDR3 covers 15 residues. V lost 5 bases and J 1 base, leaving 14 bases between the germline ends. The CDR3 region is CASSQVSIFNYGYTF. The CDR3 DNA reads TGTGCCAGCAGCCAGGTTTCGATTTTTAACTATGGCTACACCTTC.

V usage is TRBV5-1 and J usage is TRBJ2-1, with 14 bases identical to TRBD2. V lost 4 bases to trimming and J lost 4 bases; unmatched junction nucleotides: 10. Germline V gene data show CDR1 as SGHRS and CDR2 as YFSETQ. The CDR3 loop spans 18 amino acids. The CDR3 DNA reads TGCGCCAGCAGCGGAGGACTAGCGGGAGGATCACAATACAATGAGCAGTTCTTC. It translates to CASSGGLAGGSQYNEQFF. Together with reference TRBV5-1 and TRBJ2-1, the CDR3 gives the full variable domain: KAGVTQTPRYLIKTRGQQVTLSCSPISGHRSVSWYQQTPGQGLQFLFEYFSETQRNKGNFPGRFSGRQFSNSRSEMNVSTLELGDSALYLCASSGGLAGGSQYNEQFFGPGTRLTVL.

The rearrangement uses TRBV2 and TRBJ2-7; D gene uncertain. The J call is in doubt because the DNA end fits TRBJ2-5 better. CDR1 and CDR2 from the germline V gene are SNHLY and FYNNEI. The CDR3 sequence is 15 residues long. The CDR3: CASSVPAPRRETQYF. CDR3 nucleotides: TGTGCCAGCAGTGTTCCAGCGCCCCGACGGGAGACCCAGTACTTC.

In its sample, this clonotype was seen a few times. The chain is built from TRBV6-2 or TRBV6-3 and TRBJ2-1; D might be TRBD2 (6 bases). The V gene's germline CDR1 is MNHEY and CDR2 SVGEGT. The CDR3 length is 13 residues. V gave up 4 bases and J gave up 15 bases, with 19 bases separating them. CDR3 residues: CASSSSDSGSRFF. The CDR3, as DNA: TGTGCCAGCAGTTCATCCGATAGCGGTTCTCGGTTCTTC.

This clonotype turned up a few times. The chain uses TRBV20-1 and TRBJ2-7; the D gene is possibly TRBD1 (6 bases). Deletions cut 0 bases from V and 1 base from J, with 16 bases between. The CDR3 length is 16 residues. CDR1 and CDR2 (germline): DFQATT, SNEGSKA (reference sequence). CDR3 sequence reads: CSAREKQGRDSYEQYF. The CDR3 nucleotides read TGCAGTGCTAGAGAAAAACAGGGCCGAGATTCCTACGAGCAGTACTTC.

J is TRBJ2-2 and V is TRBV20-1, with 8 bases lining up with TRBD1. CDR1 and CDR2 (germline): DFQATT, SNEGSKA (reference sequence). This CDR3 has 16 residues. The V gene end was trimmed by 6 bases and the J gene end by 5 bases; junction bases not matched to a gene: 14. DNA of the CDR3: TGCAGTGCATTGGGGTCGGGCAGGGGGCGAACCGGGGAGCTGTTTTTT. Translated: CSALGSGRGRTGELFF.

V usage is TRBV5-5 and J usage is TRBJ2-7; a weak D match, TRBD2 (7 bases). V was trimmed by 4 bases and J by 6 bases, leaving 20 bases between them. The CDR3 sequence is 15 residues long. CDR1 is SGHKS and CDR2 is YYEKEE in the germline V gene (reference sequence). This CDR3 reads CASSVITGRGFEQYF. CDR3 DNA: TGTGCCAGCAGCGTTATAACAGGGAGGGGGTTCGAGCAGTACTTC.

This chain connects TRBV6-5 to TRBJ2-3; tentatively, D is TRBD2 (6 bases). Germline CDR1 is MNHEY and CDR2 is SVGAGI. V lost 6 bases and J lost 2, with 18 bases in between. This CDR3 has 16 residues. CDR3 sequence: CASREGSGLTTDTQYF. CDR3 bases: TGTGCCAGCAGGGAGGGGAGCGGGCTCACCACAGATACGCAGTATTTT.

In its sample, this clonotype was seen a few times. The chain is built from TRBV25-1 and TRBJ1-5; a possible D gene is TRBD1 (5 bases). The V end was cut by 2 bases, the J end by 2 bases, with 7 bases between. The V gene's germline CDR1 is MGHDK and CDR2 SYGVNS. The CDR3 has 14 residues. The CDR3 DNA is TGTGCCAGCAGTGAAGTGGGGCGCAATCAGCCCCAGCATTTT. This codes for CASSEVGRNQPQHF. The full variable domain, in which reference TRBV25-1 and TRBJ1-5 provide the parts outside the CDR3, is EADIYQTPRYLVIGTGKKITLECSQTMGHDKMYWYQQDPGMELHLIHYSYGVNSTEKGDLSSESTVSRIRTEHFPLTLESARPSHTSQYLCASSEVGRNQPQHFGDGTRLSIL.

The CDR3 region has the DNA TGCAGCGTGATTGGTAGCGGGGGCCCCTACAATGAGCAGTTCTTC. Encoded protein: CSVIGSGGPYNEQFF. V gene TRBV29-1 combines with J gene TRBJ2-1; 9 nucleotides line up with TRBD2. Trimming took 6 bases from V and 2 from J; bases not matched to a gene: 8. There are 15 residues in the CDR3. The germline gives CDR1 SQVTM, CDR2 ANQGSEA.

In nucleotides, the CDR3 is TGTGCCAGCAGCTTAGCAGGGACGGGCATTCAGTACTTC. The encoded protein is CASSLAGTGIQYF. J is TRBJ2-7 and V is TRBV7-3, with D perhaps assigned TRBD1 or TRBD2 (5 bases each). TRBJ2-4 explains the end of the DNA better; the J call may be wrong. This CDR3 has 13 residues. CDR1 SGHTA and CDR2 FQGTGA come from the germline V gene.

The chain combines TRBV5-1 with TRBJ2-1; D is unclear. CDR1 is SGHRS and CDR2 is YFSETQ in the germline V gene. Trimming took off 0 bases at V and 8 bases at J, with 12 bases between the two ends. The CDR3 is 14 amino acids. The chain's CDR3 is CASSLGVGIDEQFF. As DNA, the CDR3 is TGCGCCAGCAGCTTGGGGGTAGGGATCGATGAGCAGTTCTTC. The full variable domain, rest sourced from reference TRBV5-1 and TRBJ2-1, is KAGVTQTPRYLIKTRGQQVTLSCSPISGHRSVSWYQQTPGQGLQFLFEYFSETQRNKGNFPGRFSGRQFSNSRSEMNVSTLELGDSALYLCASSLGVGIDEQFFGPGTRLTVL.

The chain carries TRBV7-2 and TRBJ2-5, with 7 bases fitting TRBD1. The end of the DNA is better explained by TRBJ2-7, so the J call may be wrong. Germline V gives CDR1 SGHTA, CDR2 FQGNSA. The CDR3 is made up of 14 amino acids. Here the CDR3 reads CASSSPGQRYEQYF. The CDR3 DNA is TGTGCCAGCAGCTCACCGGGACAGCGCTACGAGCAGTACTTC.

The chain joins TRBV11-2 to TRBJ2-6; D might be TRBD1 (5 bases). Per the germline V gene, CDR1 is SGHAT and CDR2 is FQNNGV. This CDR3 has 16 amino acids. Deletions cut 5 bases from V and 1 base from J, with 12 bases between. The CDR3 loop reads CASSMGRKSGANVLTF. CDR3 bases: TGTGCCAGCAGCATGGGGCGAAAGTCTGGGGCCAACGTCCTGACTTTC.

The CDR3: CSARARGQNTEAFF. The CDR3 nucleotides are TGCAGTGCACGAGCGAGGGGGCAGAACACTGAAGCTTTCTTT. The chain has TRBV20-1 and TRBJ1-1; 7 bases map to TRBD1. Germline CDR1 is DFQATT and CDR2 is SNEGSKA (reference sequence). The CDR3 length is 14 residues. Trimming at V came to 6 bases and at J to 1 base, leaving 8 bases not matched to a gene.

The chain uses TRBV2 and TRBJ1-4; D unclear. The germline V gene has CDR1 SNHLY and CDR2 FYNNEI. Trimming removed 7 bases at V and 2 bases at J, with 11 bases between. This CDR3 is 14 amino acids long. CDR3 DNA sequence: TGTGCCAGCAAAGAGAGGGAGACTAATGAAAAACTGTTTTTT. Translation gives CASKERETNEKLFF.

This clonotype was seen only a few times. The chain employs TRBV4-2 and TRBJ2-1; TRBD2 aligns across 9 bases. The CDR3 loop spans 16 amino acids. V was clipped by 1 base and J by 2 bases; unmatched bases: 3. In germline, CDR1 is LGHNA, CDR2 YNFKEQ. The CDR3 DNA sequence: TGTGCCAGCAGCCAAGGCTCTAGCGGGACCTACAATGAGCAGTTCTTC. It translates to CASSQGSSGTYNEQFF.

The gene calls are TRBV20-1 and TRBJ2-7; the D is unclear. CDR3 length equals 13 residues. Germline CDR1 DFQATT, CDR2 SNEGSKA (reference sequence). V lost 5 bases and J lost 3, with 14 bases in between. CDR3 sequence: CSARSPIGYEQYF. CDR3 DNA sequence: TGCAGTGCTCGCTCACCGATTGGCTACGAGCAGTACTTC.